The 15 T cell receptor beta chains listed next were all sequenced from one sample in a study of T cell changes during pregnancy in multiple sclerosis. Clones were read by immunoSEQ multiplex PCR, and TCRdb kept only the in-frame ones, dropping some. The sample holds some 94,000 clones, roughly nine tenths seen once. Sequencing was performed on peripheral blood, taken in the first trimester of pregnancy. Receptors originate from a female donor with multiple sclerosis, enrolled in a pregnancy study.

The chain has TRBV4-1 and TRBJ2-5, with D perhaps matching TRBD1 (5 bases). The CDR3 contains 14 residues. Trimming removed 0 bases at V and 3 bases at J, with 8 bases between. Germline loops: CDR1 MGHRA, CDR2 YSYEKL. The CDR3 is CASSQEDSEETQYF. The CDR3 region has the DNA TGCGCCAGCAGCCAAGAAGACAGCGAAGAGACCCAGTACTTC.

The V and J genes are TRBV30 and TRBJ1-1; TRBD1 is a possible D gene (5 bases). V lost 0 bases, J lost 5 bases, and 16 bases lay in between. Germline CDR1 GTSNPN, CDR2 SVGIG (reference sequence). The CDR3 sequence is 15 residues long. In nucleotides, the CDR3 is TGTGCCTGGAGTGTCGGGCCGGGGGGTTGGACTGAAGCTTTCTTT. Residues: CAWSVGPGGWTEAFF.

This clone was found once. The chain employs TRBV28 and TRBJ1-5; 11 bases match TRBD1. This CDR3 has 16 amino acids. The V and J ends lost 5 bases and 4 bases, in that order; junction bases with no gene match: 7. Per germline, CDR1 MDHEN and CDR2 SYDVKM. The CDR3 here is CASSAWTGGGNQPQHF. The DNA of the CDR3 is TGTGCCAGCAGTGCTTGGACAGGGGGCGGGAATCAGCCCCAGCATTTT.

The chain is built from TRBV7-9 and TRBJ2-3; 8 nucleotides line up with TRBD2. CDR1 and CDR2 from the germline V gene are SEHNR and FQNEAQ (reference sequence). This CDR3 is 18 amino acids long. The J segment lost 0 bases and the V segment lost 5 bases, leaving 13 bases of the junction unmatched. CDR3 sequence: CASSTPGLAGSSTDTQYF. The CDR3, as DNA: TGTGCCAGCAGCACCCCTGGGCTAGCGGGTTCTAGCACAGATACGCAGTATTTT.

The rearrangement uses TRBV5-1 and TRBJ2-7; D is possibly TRBD2 (5 bases). Trimming took off 0 bases at V and 6 bases at J, with 7 bases between the two ends. The CDR3 spans 12 residues. Germline CDR1 is SGHRS and CDR2 is YFSETQ. The CDR3 reads CASSLASGEQYF. In DNA, the CDR3 is TGCGCCAGCAGCTTGGCCAGCGGCGAGCAGTACTTC.

The rearrangement joins TRBV19 to TRBJ1-2; D may be TRBD1 (6 bases). V was shortened by 3 bases and J by 6 bases, with 11 bases between the two germline ends. The CDR3 has 13 amino acids. CDR1 is LNHDA, CDR2 SQIVND, per germline (reference sequence). The CDR3 DNA reads TGTGCCAGTAGTATGGGGGGGGCCGATGGCTACACCTTC. It encodes CASSMGGADGYTF.

The chain joins TRBV29-1 to TRBJ2-5; TRBD1 matches at 7 bases. Germline V gene lookup returns CDR1 SQVTM and CDR2 ANQGSEA. The CDR3 runs 12 residues. V lost 6 bases to trimming and J lost 4 bases; unmatched junction nucleotides: 5. CDR3 sequence (DNA): TGCAGCGTAGAGACAGGGATAGAGACCCAGTACTTC. Protein product: CSVETGIETQYF.

The chain joins TRBV5-4 to TRBJ2-1; TRBD2 agrees at 8 bases. After removal of 1 base from V and 4 bases from J, the junction contained 1 base not matched to a gene. The V gene's germline CDR1 is SGHNT and CDR2 YYREEE (reference sequence). This CDR3 is 14 amino acids long. The chain's CDR3 is CASSLLAGYNEQFF. The CDR3 bases are TGTGCCAGCAGCTTGCTAGCGGGTTACAATGAGCAGTTCTTC. Full variable domain (outside the CDR3, taken from reference TRBV5-4 and TRBJ2-1): ETGVTQSPTHLIKTRGQQVTLRCSSQSGHNTVSWYQQALGQGPQFIFQYYREEENGRGNFPPRFSGLQFPNYSSELNVNALELDDSALYLCASSLLAGYNEQFFGPGTRLTVL.

The CDR3 region has the DNA TGTGCCAGCAGCTACGACAGGAGCAATCAGCCCCAGCATTTT. It yields the protein CASSYDRSNQPQHF. The chain recombines TRBV6-5 with TRBJ1-5, with D possibly matching TRBD1 (6 bases). V was trimmed by 6 bases and J by 1 base, leaving 10 bases between them. The CDR3 runs 14 residues. Germline CDR1 and CDR2: MNHEY and SVGAGI.

The chain has TRBV10-3 and TRBJ1-1; D remains ambiguous. The CDR3 loop spans 13 amino acids. V was clipped by 6 bases and J by 1 base, with 9 bases between them. Germline-derived CDR1 and CDR2 are ENHRY and SYGVKD. The CDR3 spells CAISISPNTEAFF. In DNA form, the CDR3 reads TGTGCCATCAGCATCAGTCCGAACACTGAAGCTTTCTTT.

This clone showed up just once. DNA of the CDR3: TGTGCCAGTAGTGTTCAGGGGACGGAGCAGCCCCAGCATTTT. Amino acids: CASSVQGTEQPQHF. The J gene is TRBJ1-5, the V gene TRBV19; D perhaps matches TRBD1 (6 bases). The CDR3 is 14 residues long. CDR1 and CDR2 from the germline V gene are LNHDA and SQIVND (reference sequence). V was shortened by 5 bases and J by 7 bases, with 15 bases between the two germline ends.

The rearrangement joins TRBV7-3 to TRBJ2-1, with 9 bases lining up with TRBD2. Germline lookup yields CDR1 SGHTA and CDR2 FQGTGA. The CDR3 sequence is 19 residues long. The V segment lost 0 bases and the J segment 4 bases; nucleotides outside the gene matches: 13. CDR3 amino acids: CASSLTRLAEGGRYNEQFF. The CDR3 DNA follows: TGTGCCAGCAGCTTAACCCGACTAGCGGAGGGGGGACGATACAATGAGCAGTTCTTC.

The V call is TRBV19, the J call TRBJ1-1; 8 bases align to TRBD1. The germline gives CDR1 LNHDA, CDR2 SQIVND (reference sequence). The CDR3 spans 18 residues. The V and J ends lost 5 bases and 1 base, in that order; junction bases with no gene match: 15. CDR3 sequence (DNA): TGTGCCAGTAGTTTACAAAGCCCCCCCCAGGGGGCGAACACTGAAGCTTTCTTT. Protein product: CASSLQSPPQGANTEAFF.

The J gene is TRBJ2-2, the V gene TRBV7-3; 8 nucleotides line up with TRBD2. Unmatched junction bases numbered 6, after V lost 5 bases and J lost 1 base. The CDR3 spans 16 residues. Germline CDR1 is SGHTA and CDR2 is FQGTGA. CDR3 bases: TGTGCCAGCAGCCCCGCCCGGGGGGGGAACACCGGGGAGCTGTTTTTT. Protein sequence: CASSPARGGNTGELFF.

V and J are TRBV5-4 and TRBJ1-2; the match to TRBD1 covers 7 bases. The CDR3 spans 15 residues. The V gene's germline CDR1 is SGHNT and CDR2 YYREEE (reference sequence). With 6 bases clipped from V and 4 bases from J, the junction kept 12 bases outside the gene matches. CDR3: CASTSRDRMTYGYTF. CDR3 sequence (DNA): TGTGCCAGCACCTCGCGGGACAGAATGACCTATGGCTACACCTTC.